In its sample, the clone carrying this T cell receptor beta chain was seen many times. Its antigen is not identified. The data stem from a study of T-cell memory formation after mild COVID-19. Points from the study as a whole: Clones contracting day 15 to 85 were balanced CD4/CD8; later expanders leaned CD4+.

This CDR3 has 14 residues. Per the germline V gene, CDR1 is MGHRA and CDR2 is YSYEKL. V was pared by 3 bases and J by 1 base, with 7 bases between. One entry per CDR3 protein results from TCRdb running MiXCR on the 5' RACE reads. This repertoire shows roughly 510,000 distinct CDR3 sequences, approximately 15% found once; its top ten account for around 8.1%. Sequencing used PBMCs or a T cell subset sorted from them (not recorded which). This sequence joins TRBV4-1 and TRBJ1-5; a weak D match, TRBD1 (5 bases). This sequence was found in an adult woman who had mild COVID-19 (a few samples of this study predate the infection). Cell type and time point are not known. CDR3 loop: CASSHRGSNQPQHF. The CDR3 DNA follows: TGCGCCAGCAGCCATAGGGGAAGCAATCAGCCCCAGCATTTT.